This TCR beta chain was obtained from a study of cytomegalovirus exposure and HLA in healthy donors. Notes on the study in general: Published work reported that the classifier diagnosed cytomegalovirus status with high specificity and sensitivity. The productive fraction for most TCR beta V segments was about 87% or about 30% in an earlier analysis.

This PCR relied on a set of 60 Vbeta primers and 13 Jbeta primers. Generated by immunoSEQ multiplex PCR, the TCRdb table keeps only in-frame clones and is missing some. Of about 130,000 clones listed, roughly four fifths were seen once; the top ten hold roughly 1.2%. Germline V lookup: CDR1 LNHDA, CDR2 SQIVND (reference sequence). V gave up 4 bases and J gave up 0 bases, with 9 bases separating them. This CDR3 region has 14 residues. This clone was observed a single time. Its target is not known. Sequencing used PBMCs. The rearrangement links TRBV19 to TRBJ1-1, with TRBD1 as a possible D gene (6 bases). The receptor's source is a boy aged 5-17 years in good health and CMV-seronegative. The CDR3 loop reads CASSTQGLNTEAFF. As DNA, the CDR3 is TGTGCCAGTAGTACCCAGGGGTTGAACACTGAAGCTTTCTTT. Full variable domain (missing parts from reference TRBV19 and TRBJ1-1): DGGITQSPKYLFRKEGQNVTLSCEQNLNHDAMYWYRQDPGQGLRLIYYSQIVNDFQKGDIAEGYSVSREKKESFPLTVTSAQKNPTAFYLCASSTQGLNTEAFFGQGTRLTVV.